This T cell receptor beta chain was retrieved from a study of blood T cell repertoires in COVID-19. Original methodology: Reference gene primer amplification in the assay estimated nucleated cell counts. Generated by immunoSEQ multiplex PCR, the TCRdb table keeps only in-frame clones and is missing some. The DNA gave D and trimming, while V, J and clone size come from that table. The sample lists roughly 290,000 clones, 70% to 90% occurring once. V lost 7 bases and J lost 8, with 18 bases in between. Germline values: CDR1 LNHDA, CDR2 SQIVND (reference sequence). CDR3 length equals 15 residues. The chain recombines TRBV19 with TRBJ2-6; D not resolved. The specimen was peripheral blood. This TCR was recovered from a woman in her forties or fifties with active or convalescent COVID-19. The CDR3 sequence is CASTFKALRSNVLTF. The CDR3 region has the DNA TGTGCCAGTACCTTTAAGGCCCTGCGGTCCAACGTCCTGACTTTC.